Presented here are 5 T cell receptor beta chains from one specimen sequenced in a study of identical twins. TCRdb independently ran MiXCR on the 5' RACE reads; one entry per CDR3 protein. The sample holds 250,000 or so distinct CDR3 sequences; 6% to 8.5% are singletons and the top ten take about 5.8%. These data also featured in a second study, about yellow fever vaccine responses in identical twins.

Material: CD8+ T cells sorted from blood. The receptors here all came from a woman aged 18-29 years in good health.

This clonotype was observed a handful of times. In DNA form, the CDR3 reads TGTGCCAGCAGCTCCTTTCGGGGGAGGGAGAGCACAGATACGCAGTATTTT. Protein: CASSSFRGRESTDTQYF. The chain uses TRBV7-8 and TRBJ2-3; 7 bases are shared with TRBD2. The CDR3 length is 17 residues. V lost 4 bases to trimming and J lost 0 bases; unmatched junction nucleotides: 10. Germline CDR1 and CDR2: SGHVS and FQNEAQ.

This clonotype came up many times. The V and J genes are TRBV7-9 and TRBJ2-1, with 7 positions matching TRBD1. The CDR3 covers 14 residues. The germline V gene has CDR1 SEHNR and CDR2 FQNEAQ (reference sequence). J gave up 3 bases and V 5 bases, and 4 bases lay outside the gene matches. The CDR3, as DNA: TGTGCCAGCAGCCTTTGGGACAGCTACAATGAGCAGTTCTTC. It yields the protein CASSLWDSYNEQFF.

The chain joins TRBV3-1 to TRBJ2-7; tentatively, D is TRBD1 (5 bases). V shed 4 bases and J shed 0 bases, with 22 bases lying between them. The CDR3 length is 18 residues. CDR1 LGHDT and CDR2 YNNKEL come from the germline V gene (reference sequence). CDR3 DNA: TGTGCCAGCAGCCCCGGTTTAGTGGCGGACAAGCTCTCCTACGAGCAGTACTTC. Translated, it gives CASSPGLVADKLSYEQYF.

In its sample, this clonotype was seen many times. The V call is TRBV12-3 or TRBV12-4, the J call TRBJ1-1; 8 bases agree with TRBD1. This CDR3 has 10 residues. V was clipped by 10 bases and J by 9 bases; unmatched bases: 4. The CDR3: CATTGDQAFF. The CDR3 region has the DNA TGTGCCACGACAGGGGACCAAGCTTTCTTT.

This clonotype appeared a few times. V and J are TRBV20-1 and TRBJ2-1; 9 bases are shared with TRBD1. The CDR3 has 16 residues. The germline CDR1 and CDR2 sequences are DFQATT and SNEGSKA (reference sequence). V lost 6 bases, J lost 6 bases, and 15 bases stayed unmatched. CDR3 nucleotide sequence: TGCAGTGCCGCTGAAGGGTATGACAGGGGGTCCAATGAGCAGTTCTTC. Amino acid sequence: CSAAEGYDRGSNEQFF.